Detailed here is one TCR beta chain. Antigen specificity is unknown. Blood was collected once per donor into heparin, averaging roughly 110 mL. Isolated RNA was reverse transcribed in full, so expressed TCRB transcripts were sequenced. TCRdb's table, derived via immunoSEQ multiplex PCR, lists solely in-frame clones and lacks some. This table has about 620,000 clones, about 14% appearing once. This record belongs to a study of beta chain features in type 1 diabetes. Study results and limitations: Cells carrying high TCR expression could end up over-represented when cDNA is sequenced. Any role of HLA type in TCRB rearrangement remained unresolved here.

The CDR3 has 12 residues. Trimming took 6 bases from V and 2 from J, leaving 8 bases between them. Germline-derived CDR1 and CDR2 are KGHSH and LQKENI. Specimen: naive CD4+ T cells from blood. V and J are TRBV18 and TRBJ2-7, with a weak D call TRBD1 (6 bases). This receptor was obtained from a man between 18 and 29 years old in good health. The CDR3 reads CASSRDTYEQYF. The CDR3 DNA follows: TGTGCCAGCTCCCGGGACACCTACGAGCAGTACTTC.